This T cell receptor (beta chain) was captured in a study of cytomegalovirus exposure and HLA in healthy donors. General study points: An ancestry cluster, one associated with Asian ancestry, reportedly showed fewer N-insertions than the roughly 670-donor mean in a later analysis. Later analysis found that TCR beta chains associated with HLA were more clonally expanded than other, equally common chains. Several of the most significant clusters appeared, in a later analysis, to be linked to common viral pathogens.

Primers included in the PCR were 60 Vbeta and 13 Jbeta primers. The data were produced by immunoSEQ multiplex PCR, yet TCRdb's version contains in-frame clones alone and is incomplete. The sample lists fewer than 110,000 clones, roughly 80% occurring once. As regards this clone: The target antigen is unknown.

This CDR3 contains 14 residues. Looked up from germline, CDR1 is SGHVS and CDR2 is FQNEAQ. The V gene lost 4 bases and the J gene lost 5 bases, with 14 bases spanning the gap. This chain connects TRBV7-8 to TRBJ2-5; a possible D gene is TRBD2 (5 bases). This receptor was identified in a man aged 30 to 45 in good health and CMV-seronegative. Sequences were obtained from PBMCs. In DNA, the CDR3 is TGTGCCAGCAGCTGGAAAACTAGAGTCGAGACCCAGTACTTC. This codes for CASSWKTRVETQYF.